This T cell receptor beta chain comes out of a study of blood T cell repertoires in COVID-19. The overall study: Donors in the United States, Italy and Spain gave samples during acute or convalescent COVID-19. Sources were T cells, B-cell-depleted T cells, or PBMCs; the material itself was cDNA or gDNA.

Original processing notes: Quantification of nucleated cells was approximated via reference gene primer amplification. The protocol was immunoSEQ multiplex PCR, while the TCRdb copy is restricted to in-frame clones and leaves out a portion. V and J calls and clone size are copied from that table; D and trimming were computed from the DNA. The sample has under 350,000 clones, approximately 90% seen once; the top ten hold about 4.6%. After removal of 10 bases from V and 3 bases from J, the junction contained 7 bases not matched to a gene. Germline CDR1 is MNHEY and CDR2 is SVGAGI. The CDR3 runs 13 residues.

The TCR comes from a man aged 40-49 years with acute or convalescent COVID-19. The chain joins TRBV6-5 to TRBJ2-7; 9 bases align to TRBD1. Sequenced: peripheral blood. The CDR3 spells CATKTGQGYEQYF. The DNA for the CDR3 is TGTGCCACCAAGACGGGACAGGGCTACGAGCAGTACTTC.